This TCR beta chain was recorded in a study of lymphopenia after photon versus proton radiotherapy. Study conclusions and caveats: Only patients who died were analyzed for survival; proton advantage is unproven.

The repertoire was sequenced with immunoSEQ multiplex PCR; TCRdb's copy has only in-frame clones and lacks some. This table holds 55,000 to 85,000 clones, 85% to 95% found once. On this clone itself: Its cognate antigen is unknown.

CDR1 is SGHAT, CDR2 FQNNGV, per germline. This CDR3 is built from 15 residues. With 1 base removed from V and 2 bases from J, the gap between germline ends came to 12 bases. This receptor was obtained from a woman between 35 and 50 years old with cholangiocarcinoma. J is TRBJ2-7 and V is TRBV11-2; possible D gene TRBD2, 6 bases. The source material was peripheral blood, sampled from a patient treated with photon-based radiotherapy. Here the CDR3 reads CASSLVSGEAYEQYF. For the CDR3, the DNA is TGTGCCAGCAGCTTAGTAAGTGGGGAGGCCTACGAGCAGTACTTC.